Listed below are T cell receptor beta chains from one sample, sequenced in a study of control samples from healthy donors and cancer patients. The protocol was immunoSEQ multiplex PCR, while the TCRdb copy is restricted to in-frame clones and leaves out a portion. Among over 120,000 clones listed, approximately 92% were seen once. Sequenced sample: blood. Every receptor here comes from a man aged 30 to 45 in good health. The CDR3 runs from the conserved cysteine through the conserved F or W. D genes are given only for firm matches. Not all rows give a size; the values are once, few, many and, for expanded clones, a class.

v_gene: TRBV7-9
abundance: NA
d_gene: NA
j_gene: TRBJ1-2
CDR3nt: TGTGCCAGCAGCCAATTGAGACCCGGCTACACCTTC
CDR3aa: CASSQLRPGYTF

v_gene: TRBV27
abundance: NA
d_gene: NA
j_gene: TRBJ1-5
CDR3nt: TGTGCCAGCAGTTTTGATGCTAATCAGCCCCAGCATTTT
CDR3aa: CASSFDANQPQHF

v_gene: TRBV30
abundance: NA
d_gene: NA
j_gene: TRBJ1-5
CDR3nt: TGTGCCTGGAGCGAGAGGGGTATCTATCAGCCCCAGCATTTT
CDR3aa: CAWSERGIYQPQHF

v_gene: TRBV29-1
abundance: NA
d_gene: NA
j_gene: TRBJ1-3
CDR3nt: TGCAGCGTTCGAGCGGGTGGCTCTGGAAACACCATATATTTT
CDR3aa: CSVRAGGSGNTIYF

v_gene: TRBV11-2
abundance: NA
d_gene: TRBD2
j_gene: TRBJ2-1
CDR3nt: TGTGCCAGCAGCATTACTAGCGGGGGGGCCGATGAGCAGTTCTTC
CDR3aa: CASSITSGGADEQFF

v_gene: TRBV5-6
abundance: NA
d_gene: TRBD1
j_gene: TRBJ2-7
CDR3nt: TGTGCCAGCAGCCCTAACAGGGGCTCCTACGAGCAGTACTTC
CDR3aa: CASSPNRGSYEQYF

v_gene: TRBV7-8
abundance: NA
d_gene: TRBD1
j_gene: TRBJ1-5
CDR3nt: TGTGCCAGCAGCCTAGGGACAGGGACACGTAGCAATCAGCCCCAGCATTTT
CDR3aa: CASSLGTGTRSNQPQHF

v_gene: TRBV19
abundance: NA
d_gene: NA
j_gene: TRBJ2-7
CDR3nt: TGTGCCAGTAGTATAGTAGGGGGGAGTACCTACGAGCAGTACTTC
CDR3aa: CASSIVGGSTYEQYF

v_gene: TRBV7-2
abundance: NA
d_gene: NA
j_gene: TRBJ1-3
CDR3nt: TGTGCCAGCAGCCCCCGCACTCCCGGTACCTCCTCTGGAAACACCATATATTTT
CDR3aa: CASSPRTPGTSSGNTIYF

v_gene: TRBV28
abundance: NA
d_gene: NA
j_gene: TRBJ1-1
CDR3nt: TGTGCCAGCAGAAGTCAGGGGTTGAACACTGAAGCTTTCTTT
CDR3aa: CASRSQGLNTEAFF

v_gene: TRBV5-4
abundance: NA
d_gene: NA
j_gene: TRBJ2-3
CDR3nt: TGTGCCAGCAGCCCCTCTTCGGGTAGCACAGATACGCAGTATTTT
CDR3aa: CASSPSSGSTDTQYF

v_gene: TRBV30
abundance: NA
d_gene: TRBD1
j_gene: TRBJ1-2
CDR3nt: TGTGCCTGGAGTGTGGGGACAGTCTCTTATGGCTACACCTTC
CDR3aa: CAWSVGTVSYGYTF

v_gene: TRBV5-1
abundance: few
d_gene: NA
j_gene: TRBJ2-3
CDR3nt: TGCGCCACCCGGACGGGCGTCAGCACAGATACGCAGTATTTT
CDR3aa: CATRTGVSTDTQYF

v_gene: TRBV7-8
abundance: NA
d_gene: TRBD1
j_gene: TRBJ1-4
CDR3nt: TGTGCCAGCAGCACCGGGACAGTAGGAGAAAAACTGTTTTTT
CDR3aa: CASSTGTVGEKLFF

v_gene: TRBV5-5
abundance: once
d_gene: NA
j_gene: TRBJ1-1
CDR3nt: TGTGCCAGCAGCCTGGGTTGGGACACTAACACTGAAGCTTTCTTT
CDR3aa: CASSLGWDTNTEAFF

v_gene: TRBV19
abundance: NA
d_gene: NA
j_gene: TRBJ2-7
CDR3nt: TGTGCCAGTAGACAGGGCAGTCGGTACGAGCAGTACTTC
CDR3aa: CASRQGSRYEQYF

v_gene: TRBV28
abundance: NA
d_gene: TRBD2
j_gene: TRBJ2-3
CDR3nt: TGTGCCTCCCGTCGCGGGGGGGATACGCAGTATTTT
CDR3aa: CASRRGGDTQYF

v_gene: TRBV10-2
abundance: NA
d_gene: TRBD1
j_gene: TRBJ2-7
CDR3nt: TGCGCCAGCAGCGATACAGGGGGCGAGCAGTACTTC
CDR3aa: CASSDTGGEQYF

v_gene: TRBV7-9
abundance: NA
d_gene: TRBD1
j_gene: TRBJ1-2
CDR3nt: TGTGCCAGCAGCCGAGTCGTACAGGGGGACTATGGCTACACCTTC
CDR3aa: CASSRVVQGDYGYTF

v_gene: TRBV5-4
abundance: NA
d_gene: NA
j_gene: TRBJ1-2
CDR3nt: TGTGCCAGCAGCCGATGGGCCAGCTATGGCTACACCTTC
CDR3aa: CASSRWASYGYTF

v_gene: TRBV5-1
abundance: NA
d_gene: NA
j_gene: TRBJ2-7
CDR3nt: TGCGCCAGCAGCTCGGGGGCCAACTACGAGCAGTACTTC
CDR3aa: CASSSGANYEQYF

v_gene: TRBV28
abundance: NA
d_gene: NA
j_gene: TRBJ2-6
CDR3nt: TGTGCCAGCAGTTGGGGAGCGAGGTCTGGGGCCAACGTCCTGACTTTC
CDR3aa: CASSWGARSGANVLTF

v_gene: TRBV5-1
abundance: once
d_gene: TRBD1
j_gene: TRBJ2-7
CDR3nt: TGCGCCAGCAGTCCGGACAGGGGAAGTGGCTACGAGCAGTACTTC
CDR3aa: CASSPDRGSGYEQYF

v_gene: TRBV30
abundance: NA
d_gene: NA
j_gene: TRBJ1-1
CDR3nt: TGTGCCTGGAGTCCCGGGGGCACTGAAGCTTTCTTT
CDR3aa: CAWSPGGTEAFF

v_gene: TRBV6-5
abundance: NA
d_gene: TRBD1
j_gene: TRBJ2-7
CDR3nt: TGTGCCAGCAGTTCCCAACAGGGGACGGGCTACGAGCAGTACTTC
CDR3aa: CASSSQQGTGYEQYF

v_gene: TRBV3-1/TRBV3-2
abundance: NA
d_gene: NA
j_gene: TRBJ2-3
CDR3nt: TGTGCCAGCAGCCAAAGGGGGAGAGATACGCAGTATTTT
CDR3aa: CASSQRGRDTQYF

v_gene: TRBV30
abundance: NA
d_gene: NA
j_gene: TRBJ1-5
CDR3nt: TGTGCCTGGAGTGGTGCCAGCTTTAATCAGCCCCAGCATTTT
CDR3aa: CAWSGASFNQPQHF